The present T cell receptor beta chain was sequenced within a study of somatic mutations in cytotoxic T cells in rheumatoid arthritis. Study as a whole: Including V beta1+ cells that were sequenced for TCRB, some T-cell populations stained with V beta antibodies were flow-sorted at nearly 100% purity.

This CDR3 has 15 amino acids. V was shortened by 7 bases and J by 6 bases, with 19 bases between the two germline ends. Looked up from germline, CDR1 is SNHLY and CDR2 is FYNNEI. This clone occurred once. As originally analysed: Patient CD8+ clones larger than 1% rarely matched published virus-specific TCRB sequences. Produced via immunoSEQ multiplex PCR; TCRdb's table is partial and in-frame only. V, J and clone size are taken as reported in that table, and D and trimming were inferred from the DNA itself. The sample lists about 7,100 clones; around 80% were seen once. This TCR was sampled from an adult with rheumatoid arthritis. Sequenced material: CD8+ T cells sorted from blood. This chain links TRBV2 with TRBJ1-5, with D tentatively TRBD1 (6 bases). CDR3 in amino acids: CASTEQQGRGQPQHF. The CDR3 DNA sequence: TGTGCCAGCACCGAACAACAGGGCCGCGGTCAGCCCCAGCATTTT.